A single sample is the source of the 13 T cell receptor beta chains below, sequenced in a study of T cell clonality in common variable immunodeficiency. TCRdb's copy holds only in-frame clones and misses some; the assay was immunoSEQ multiplex PCR. There are about 64,000 clones in the sample, none observed a single time. Material for sequencing was peripheral blood mononuclear cells. The receptors were gathered from a person aged 18 to 69 in good health.

The sample holds many counts of this clone. The CDR3 goes on 3 residues after the read ends, and that part is filled in from the germline J gene. The chain links TRBV13 to TRBJ1-4; D might be TRBD1 (6 bases). V was clipped by 2 bases and J by 5 bases, with 9 bases between them. CDR1 PRHDT and CDR2 FYEKMQ come from the germline V gene (reference sequence). This CDR3 spans 14 amino acids. CDR3 bases read: TGTGCCAGCAGCTTATTACAGGGAAATGAAAAA. The encoded protein is CASSLLQGNEK. The complete CDR3 protein is CASSLLQGNEKLFF.

This clone was picked up many times. The read terminates 3 residues before the CDR3 end, so the remaining end is supplied by the germline J gene. The genes are TRBV2 and TRBJ2-7; 8 bases map to TRBD2. Germline-derived CDR1 and CDR2 are SNHLY and FYNNEI. The CDR3 is 12 residues long. The trim removed 7 bases at V and 6 bases at J, leaving 5 bases unmatched. The CDR3 is CASNAGGFEQYF. Partial CDR3 DNA: TGTGCCAGCAACGCGGGGGGTTTCGAG.

In its sample, this clone was seen many times. The CDR3 goes on 3 residues after the read ends, and that part is filled in from the germline J gene. The chain has TRBV30 and TRBJ1-4; no firm D call. The CDR3 is made up of 13 amino acids. The germline V and J ends were trimmed by 8 bases and 3 bases, with 13 bases remaining between them. Germline V CDR1 and CDR2: GTSNPN, SVGIG (reference sequence). This CDR3 reads CALRAGSNEKLFF. The CDR3 DNA, read in part, is TGTGCCCTAAGGGCAGGATCTAATGAAAAA.

The table lists this clone with many counts. The CDR3 end lies 3 residues beyond the end of the read and is filled in from the germline J gene. This chain connects TRBV5-6 to TRBJ2-3, with unresolved D. The germline CDR1 and CDR2 sequences are SGHDT and YYEEEE. V was clipped by 0 bases and J by 0 bases, with 5 bases between them. The CDR3 extends over 14 amino acids. The CDR3 DNA, read in part, is TGTGCCAGCAGCTTGGGTATTAGCACAGATACG. Its protein product is CASSLGISTDT. The entire CDR3 sequence reads CASSLGISTDTQYF.

There are many counts of this clone. The observed sequence ends 3 residues before the CDR3 terminus, with the missing tail filled in from the germline J gene. The genes are TRBV7-9 and TRBJ1-1; D not certain. Germline V lookup: CDR1 SEHNR, CDR2 FQNEAQ (reference sequence). The CDR3 totals 15 residues. The germline V and J ends were trimmed by 5 bases and 6 bases, with 19 bases remaining between them. CDR3 in amino acids: CASSPLDRSVAEAFF. The DNA read from the CDR3 is TGTGCCAGCAGCCCGCTAGATCGTTCGGTGGCTGAA.

This clone was recorded at least ten times. The read falls 3 residues short of the CDR3 end, and the missing part is taken from the germline J gene. This chain joins TRBV10-1 and TRBJ2-2, with 8 bases lining up with TRBD2. V shed 2 bases and J 1 base; nucleotides not matched to a gene: 6. Per germline, CDR1 WNHNN and CDR2 SYGVQD (reference sequence). This CDR3 is built from 17 residues. This chain's CDR3 is CASSEGRTSLNTGELFF. CDR3 DNA, as far as it was read: TGCGCCAGCAGTGAGGGACGGACTAGCCTGAACACCGGGGAG.

This clone was seen many times. The read ends 3 residues before the CDR3 terminus; that terminus is restored from the germline J gene. V is TRBV29-1 and J is TRBJ1-2; TRBD1 agrees at 7 bases. Germline-derived CDR1 and CDR2 are SQVTM and ANQGSEA. V gave up 6 bases and J gave up 4 bases; unmatched junction bases: 11. The CDR3 totals 14 residues. CDR3 residues: CSVADPAGGYGYTF. The sequenced CDR3 bases are TGCAGCGTAGCCGATCCTGCAGGGGGCTATGGC.

The table lists this clone with many counts. The sequence runs out 3 residues before the end of the CDR3; the remainder is reconstructed from the germline J gene. The chain carries TRBV28 and TRBJ1-2; D call uncertain. This CDR3 comprises 13 residues. Germline V gene data show CDR1 as MDHEN and CDR2 as SYDVKM. V gave up 11 bases and J gave up 2 bases, with 15 bases separating them. CDR3 in amino acids: CASYRASNYGYTF. CDR3 DNA (partial): TGTGCCTCTTATAGGGCCAGCAACTATGGC.

This clone has ten or more counts. The read is 3 residues too short to cover the CDR3 end, so that end is filled in from the germline J gene. The chain employs TRBV7-2 and TRBJ2-7, with 9 positions matching TRBD1. The CDR3 spans 15 residues. V was clipped by 7 bases and J by 6 bases; unmatched bases: 13. In germline, CDR1 is SGHTA, CDR2 FQGNSA. The part of the CDR3 DNA that was read is TGTGCCAGCACCCCTCTTGTAGGGACAGGGCGCGAG. Amino acids: CASTPLVGTGRE. The full CDR3 sequence reads CASTPLVGTGREQYF.

This clone was seen repeatedly, ten times or more. The read terminates 3 residues before the CDR3 end, so the remaining end is supplied by the germline J gene. This rearrangement joins TRBV5-1 to TRBJ2-2; tentatively, D is TRBD1 (6 bases). The CDR3 has 16 residues. The V gene's germline CDR1 is SGHRS and CDR2 YFSETQ. Trimming cost V 3 bases and J 4 bases, with 16 bases left between them. The chain's CDR3 is CASSSATGLSTGELFF. CDR3 DNA (partial): TGCGCCAGCAGCTCCGCGACAGGCCTGAGCACCGGGGAG.

This clone was picked up many times. Sequencing ends 3 residues short of the CDR3 end; the germline J gene provides the rest. The chain combines TRBV11-2 with TRBJ2-1; D ambiguous. Germline CDR1 is SGHAT and CDR2 is FQNNGV. Trimming cost V 6 bases and J 6 bases, with 12 bases left between them. The CDR3 spans 13 residues. Here the CDR3 reads CASRAQGVNEQFF. Incomplete CDR3 DNA: TGTGCCAGCAGGGCTCAAGGTGTCAATGAG. The variable domain in full, with the rest retrieved from reference TRBV11-2 and TRBJ2-1, is EAGVAQSPRYKIIEKRQSVAFWCNPISGHATLYWYQQILGQGPKLLIQFQNNGVVDDSQLPKDRFSAERLKGVDSTLKIQPAKLEDSAVYLCASRAQGVNEQFFGPGTRLTVL.

In this sample, this clone turned up many times. With the read ending 3 residues before the CDR3 end, the germline J gene is used to fill in that end. The chain is built from TRBV29-1 and TRBJ1-1, with 9 bases that match TRBD1. With V trimmed by 5 bases and J by 3 bases, 1 base remained unmatched. CDR1 and CDR2 from the germline V gene are SQVTM and ANQGSEA. This CDR3 is built from 12 residues. The sequenced CDR3 bases are TGCAGCGTTAGACAGGGGGACACTGAA. This encodes CSVRQGDTE. The whole CDR3 sequence reads CSVRQGDTEAFF.

This clone was seen repeatedly, ten times or more. The read halts 3 residues ahead of the CDR3 end, with the missing end drawn from the germline J gene. The rearrangement joins TRBV5-1 to TRBJ1-1, with D unresolved. V lost 4 bases to trimming and J lost 4 bases, with 14 bases between them. The CDR3 loop spans 14 amino acids. CDR1 SGHRS and CDR2 YFSETQ come from the germline V gene. The CDR3 bases that were read are TGCGCCAGCAGCGCGGGCTTCCTCGCCACTGAA. It translates to CASSAGFLATE. The entire CDR3 protein reads CASSAGFLATEAFF.